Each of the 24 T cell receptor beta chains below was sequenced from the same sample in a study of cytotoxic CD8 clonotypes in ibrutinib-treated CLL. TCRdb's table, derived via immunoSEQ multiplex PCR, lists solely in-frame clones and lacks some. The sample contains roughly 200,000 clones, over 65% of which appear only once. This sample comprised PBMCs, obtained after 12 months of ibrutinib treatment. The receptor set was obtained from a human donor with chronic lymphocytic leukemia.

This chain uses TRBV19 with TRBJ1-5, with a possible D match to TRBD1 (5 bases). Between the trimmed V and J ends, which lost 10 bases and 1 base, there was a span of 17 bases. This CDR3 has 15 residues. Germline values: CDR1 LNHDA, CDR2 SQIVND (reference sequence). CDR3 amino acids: CATQDMSSSNQPQHF. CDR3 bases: TGTGCCACCCAGGACATGTCGTCGAGCAATCAGCCCCAGCATTTT.

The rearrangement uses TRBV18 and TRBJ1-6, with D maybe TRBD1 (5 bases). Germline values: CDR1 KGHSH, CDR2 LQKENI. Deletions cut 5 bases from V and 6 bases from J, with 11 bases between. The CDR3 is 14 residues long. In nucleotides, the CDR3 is TGTGCCAGCTCATCCGGGACGGGTAATTCACCCCTCCACTTT. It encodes CASSSGTGNSPLHF.

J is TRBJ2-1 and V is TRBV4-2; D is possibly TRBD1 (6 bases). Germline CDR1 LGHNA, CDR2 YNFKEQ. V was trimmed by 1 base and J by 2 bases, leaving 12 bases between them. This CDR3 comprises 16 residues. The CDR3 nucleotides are TGTGCCAGCAGCCAAGGTGGGGGCCCTACCTACAATGAGCAGTTCTTC. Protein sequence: CASSQGGGPTYNEQFF.

CDR3 coding DNA: TGTGCCTGGAGTGAGATGGGACAAGAAGCTTTCTTT. It codes for CAWSEMGQEAFF. The chain joins TRBV30 to TRBJ1-1, with D possibly TRBD1 on 6 matching bases. This CDR3 region has 12 residues. Germline values: CDR1 GTSNPN, CDR2 SVGIG (reference sequence). V was clipped by 1 base and J by 8 bases, with 11 bases between them.

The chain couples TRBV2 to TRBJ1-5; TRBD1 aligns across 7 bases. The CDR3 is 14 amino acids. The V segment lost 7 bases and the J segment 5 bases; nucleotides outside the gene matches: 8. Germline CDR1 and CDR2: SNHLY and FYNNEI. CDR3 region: CASMGWDSDQPQHF. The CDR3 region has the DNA TGTGCCAGCATGGGTTGGGACAGTGATCAGCCCCAGCATTTT.

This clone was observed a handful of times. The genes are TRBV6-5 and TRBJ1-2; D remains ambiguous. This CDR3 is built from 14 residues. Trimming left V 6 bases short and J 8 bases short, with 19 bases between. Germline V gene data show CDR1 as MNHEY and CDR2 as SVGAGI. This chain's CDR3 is CASRSPGFSNGYTF. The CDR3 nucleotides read TGTGCCAGCAGGTCTCCGGGATTTTCGAACGGCTACACCTTC.

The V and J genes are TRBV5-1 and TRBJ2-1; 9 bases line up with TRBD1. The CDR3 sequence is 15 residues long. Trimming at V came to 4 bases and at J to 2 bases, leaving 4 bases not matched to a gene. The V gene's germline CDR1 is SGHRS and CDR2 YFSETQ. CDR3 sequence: CASSRTGGPYNEQFF. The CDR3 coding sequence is TGCGCCAGCAGCCGTACAGGGGGCCCCTACAATGAGCAGTTCTTC. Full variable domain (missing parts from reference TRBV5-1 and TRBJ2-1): KAGVTQTPRYLIKTRGQQVTLSCSPISGHRSVSWYQQTPGQGLQFLFEYFSETQRNKGNFPGRFSGRQFSNSRSEMNVSTLELGDSALYLCASSRTGGPYNEQFFGPGTRLTVL.

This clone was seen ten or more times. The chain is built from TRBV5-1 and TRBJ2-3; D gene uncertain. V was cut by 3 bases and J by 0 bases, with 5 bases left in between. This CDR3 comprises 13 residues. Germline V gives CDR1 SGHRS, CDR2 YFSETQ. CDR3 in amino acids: CASSYTSTDTQYF. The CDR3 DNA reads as TGCGCCAGCAGCTATACTAGCACAGATACGCAGTATTTT.

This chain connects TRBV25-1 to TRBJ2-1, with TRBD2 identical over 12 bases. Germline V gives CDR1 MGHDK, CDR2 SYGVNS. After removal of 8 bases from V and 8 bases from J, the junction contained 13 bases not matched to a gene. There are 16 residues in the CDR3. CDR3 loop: CASGEYRTSGNHEQFF. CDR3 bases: TGTGCCAGCGGCGAGTATAGGACTAGCGGGAATCATGAGCAGTTCTTC.

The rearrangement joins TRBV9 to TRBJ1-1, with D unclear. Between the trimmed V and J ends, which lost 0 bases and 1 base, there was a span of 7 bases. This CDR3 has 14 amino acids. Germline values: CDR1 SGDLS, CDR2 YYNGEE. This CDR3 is CASSVVRQNTEAFF. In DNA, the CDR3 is TGTGCCAGCAGCGTAGTTAGGCAGAACACTGAAGCTTTCTTT.

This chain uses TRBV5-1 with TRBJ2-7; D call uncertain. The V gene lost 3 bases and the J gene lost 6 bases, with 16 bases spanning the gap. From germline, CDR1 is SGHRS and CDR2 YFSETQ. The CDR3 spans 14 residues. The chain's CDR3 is CASSSTSGSVEQYF. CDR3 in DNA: TGCGCCAGCAGCTCCACCTCCGGGTCCGTCGAGCAGTACTTC. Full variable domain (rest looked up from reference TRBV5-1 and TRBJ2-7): KAGVTQTPRYLIKTRGQQVTLSCSPISGHRSVSWYQQTPGQGLQFLFEYFSETQRNKGNFPGRFSGRQFSNSRSEMNVSTLELGDSALYLCASSSTSGSVEQYFGPGTRLTVT.

Here the CDR3 reads CAWSVPGPGEKLFF. The CDR3 nucleotides are TGTGCCTGGAGTGTACCAGGACCGGGTGAAAAACTGTTTTTT. V is TRBV30 and J is TRBJ1-4; the D is unclear. The CDR3 is 14 amino acids. The germline V and J ends were trimmed by 0 bases and 7 bases, with 12 bases remaining between them. Looked up from germline, CDR1 is GTSNPN and CDR2 is SVGIG (reference sequence).

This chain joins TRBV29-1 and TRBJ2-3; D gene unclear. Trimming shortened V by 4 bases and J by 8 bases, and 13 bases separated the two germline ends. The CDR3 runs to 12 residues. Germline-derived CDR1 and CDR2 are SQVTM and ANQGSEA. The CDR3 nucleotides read TGCAGCGTTGCCGATCCCGGACCTACGCAGTATTTT. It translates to CSVADPGPTQYF.

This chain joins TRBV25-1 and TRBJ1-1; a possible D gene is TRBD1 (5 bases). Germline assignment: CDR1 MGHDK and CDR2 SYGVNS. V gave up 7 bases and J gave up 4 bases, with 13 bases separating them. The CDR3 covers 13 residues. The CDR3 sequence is CASIGHGSTEAFF. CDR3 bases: TGTGCCAGCATAGGACATGGGAGCACTGAAGCTTTCTTT.

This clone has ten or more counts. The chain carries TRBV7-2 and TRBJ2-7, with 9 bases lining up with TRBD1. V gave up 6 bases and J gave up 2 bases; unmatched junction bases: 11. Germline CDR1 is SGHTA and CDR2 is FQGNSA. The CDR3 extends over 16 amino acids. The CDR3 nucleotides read TGTGCCAGCAGATCTGGCTCCGGGACAGGGACCTACGAGCAGTACTTC. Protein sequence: CASRSGSGTGTYEQYF.

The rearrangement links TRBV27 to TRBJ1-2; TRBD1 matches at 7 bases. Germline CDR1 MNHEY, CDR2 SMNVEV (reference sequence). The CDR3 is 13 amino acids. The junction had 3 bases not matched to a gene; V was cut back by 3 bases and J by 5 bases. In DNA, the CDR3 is TGTGCCAGCAGTTTTCAGGGGGGGTATGGCTACACCTTC. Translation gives CASSFQGGYGYTF.

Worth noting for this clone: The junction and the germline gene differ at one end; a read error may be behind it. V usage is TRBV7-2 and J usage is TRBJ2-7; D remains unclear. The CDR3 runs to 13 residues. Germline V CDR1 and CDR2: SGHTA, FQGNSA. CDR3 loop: CASSLLAGVQSWF. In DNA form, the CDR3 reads TGTGCCAGCAGCTTATTGGCAGGCGTACAATCATGGTTC. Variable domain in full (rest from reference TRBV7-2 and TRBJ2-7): GAGVSQSPSNKVTEKGKDVELRCDPISGHTALYWYRQSLGQGLEFLIYFQGNSAPDKSGLPSDRFSAERTGGSVSTLTIQRTQQEDSAVYLCASSLLAGVQSWFGPGTRLTVT.

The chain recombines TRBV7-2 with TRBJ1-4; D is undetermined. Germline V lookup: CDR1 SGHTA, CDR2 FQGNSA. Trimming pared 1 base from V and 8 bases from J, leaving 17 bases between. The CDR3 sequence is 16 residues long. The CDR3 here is CASSLEAVTLGEKLFF. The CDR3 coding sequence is TGTGCCAGCAGCTTAGAAGCGGTCACCCTCGGGGAAAAACTGTTTTTT.

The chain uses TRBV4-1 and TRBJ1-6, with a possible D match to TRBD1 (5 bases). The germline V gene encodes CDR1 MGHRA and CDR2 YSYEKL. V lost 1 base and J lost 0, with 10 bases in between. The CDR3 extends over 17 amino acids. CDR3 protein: CASSQGGISSYNSPLHF. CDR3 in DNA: TGCGCCAGCAGCCAAGGGGGGATCTCCTCCTATAATTCACCCCTCCACTTT.

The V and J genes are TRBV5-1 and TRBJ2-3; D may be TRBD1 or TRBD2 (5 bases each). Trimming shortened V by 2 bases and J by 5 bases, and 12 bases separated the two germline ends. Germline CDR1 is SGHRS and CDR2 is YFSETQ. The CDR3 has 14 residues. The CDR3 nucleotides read TGCGCCAGCAGCTTTTTAGGGGAGCTAGATACGCAGTATTTT. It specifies CASSFLGELDTQYF.

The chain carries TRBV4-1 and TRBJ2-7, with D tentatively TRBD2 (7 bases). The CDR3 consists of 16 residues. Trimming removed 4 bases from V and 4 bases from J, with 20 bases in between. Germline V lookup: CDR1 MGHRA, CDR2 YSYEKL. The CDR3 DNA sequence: TGCGCCAGCAGCCTTGGACTGAGCGGGACAACGTACGAGCAGTACTTC. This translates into CASSLGLSGTTYEQYF.

The CDR3 loop is CASSHQPVGSGYTF. CDR3 in DNA: TGTGCCAGCAGCCATCAACCTGTGGGGTCTGGCTACACCTTC. The V gene is TRBV7-9, the J gene TRBJ1-2, with D uncertain. V lost 5 bases and J 7 bases, leaving 17 bases between the germline ends. Germline CDR1 is SEHNR and CDR2 is FQNEAQ (reference sequence). The CDR3 totals 14 residues.

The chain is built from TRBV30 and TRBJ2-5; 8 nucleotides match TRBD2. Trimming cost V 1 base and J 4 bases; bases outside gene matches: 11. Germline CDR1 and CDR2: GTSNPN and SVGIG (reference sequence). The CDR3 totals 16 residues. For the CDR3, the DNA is TGTGCCTGGAGTGGGAGCGGGAGCTTGGTAGGAGAGACCCAGTACTTC. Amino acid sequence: CAWSGSGSLVGETQYF.

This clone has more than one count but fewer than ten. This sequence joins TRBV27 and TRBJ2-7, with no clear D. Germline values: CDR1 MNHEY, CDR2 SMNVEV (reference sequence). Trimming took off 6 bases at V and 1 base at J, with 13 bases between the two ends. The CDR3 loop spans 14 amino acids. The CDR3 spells CASRTLGRSYEQYF. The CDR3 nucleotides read TGTGCCAGCAGGACGCTAGGCCGTTCCTACGAGCAGTACTTC.